The rows below give T cell receptor beta chains drawn from one sample of a study of PD-1 blockade in classical Hodgkin lymphoma. Libraries were prepared by immunoSEQ multiplex PCR; TCRdb keeps only in-frame clonotypes and omits some of them. The sample holds 30,000 to 45,000 clones, about 89% seen once. The specimen comprised peripheral blood mononuclear cells (PBMCs), sampled at baseline. The receptors were gathered from a human donor with classical Hodgkin lymphoma. The conserved cysteine and the conserved F or W are not part of the CDR3 here. A D gene is named only where the DNA matches it firmly.

V gene: TRBV5-4; D gene: TRBD1; CDR3 length: 12; J gene: TRBJ2-7; CDR3 protein: ASRPRDRAYEQY
V gene: TRBV27; D gene: .; CDR3 length: 13; J gene: TRBJ1-2; CDR3 protein: ASRLTGPLIYGYT
V gene: TRBV10-3; D gene: TRBD1; CDR3 length: 12; J gene: TRBJ2-7; CDR3 protein: AISEGQGSYEQY
V gene: TRBV4-1; D gene: .; CDR3 length: 13; J gene: TRBJ1-4; CDR3 protein: ASSQDRTANEKLF
V gene: TRBV27; D gene: .; CDR3 length: 11; J gene: TRBJ1-2; CDR3 protein: ASSLAGRTGYT
V gene: TRBV19; D gene: TRBD2; CDR3 length: 11; J gene: TRBJ2-4; CDR3 protein: ASSPGGVNIQY
V gene: TRBV5-4; D gene: TRBD1; CDR3 length: 15; J gene: TRBJ1-2; CDR3 protein: ASSLASGTGVYYGYT
V gene: TRBV18; D gene: .; CDR3 length: 13; J gene: TRBJ2-7; CDR3 protein: ASSPTYSGTYEQY
V gene: TRBV28; D gene: TRBD2; CDR3 length: 14; J gene: TRBJ2-1; CDR3 protein: ASSLILAGSYNEQF
V gene: TRBV10-3; D gene: .; CDR3 length: 14; J gene: TRBJ2-7; CDR3 protein: AISVGAADSPYEQY
V gene: TRBV29-1; D gene: TRBD2; CDR3 length: 10; J gene: TRBJ2-7; CDR3 protein: SVGTSTYEQY
V gene: TRBV2; D gene: TRBD1; CDR3 length: 13; J gene: TRBJ1-2; CDR3 protein: ASSFDAGTVYGYT
V gene: TRBV9; D gene: .; CDR3 length: 12; J gene: TRBJ2-7; CDR3 protein: ASSVVPDTYEQY
V gene: TRBV9; D gene: TRBD1; CDR3 length: 13; J gene: TRBJ2-1; CDR3 protein: ASSGSGTGANEQF
V gene: TRBV30; D gene: TRBD2; CDR3 length: 14; J gene: TRBJ2-1; CDR3 protein: AWSVPGLAGIGEQF
V gene: TRBV28; D gene: .; CDR3 length: 11; J gene: TRBJ2-3; CDR3 protein: ASSIFSTDTQY
V gene: TRBV6-5; D gene: .; CDR3 length: 12; J gene: TRBJ1-2; CDR3 protein: ASSYQHHNYGYT
V gene: TRBV4-3; D gene: .; CDR3 length: 13; J gene: TRBJ2-7; CDR3 protein: ASSQDPTALYEQY
V gene: TRBV11-2; D gene: .; CDR3 length: 12; J gene: TRBJ2-7; CDR3 protein: ASSTTGTYYEQY